Listed here are 22 T cell receptor beta chains from one sample, sequenced in a study of T-cell memory formation after mild COVID-19. TCRdb re-called the 5' RACE reads with MiXCR, one entry per CDR3 protein. The sample carries some 190,000 distinct CDR3 sequences, 16% recorded once. Sequences were obtained from PBMCs or a T cell subset sorted from them (not recorded which). These receptors all stem from an adult woman who had mild COVID-19 (a few samples of this study predate the infection). Cell type and time point are not known.

The chain is built from TRBV7-9 and TRBJ2-3; D may correspond to TRBD1 or TRBD2 (5 bases each). V lost 3 bases, J lost 3 bases, and 16 bases lay in between. CDR3 size: 16 residues. Germline loops: CDR1 SEHNR, CDR2 FQNEAQ (reference sequence). The CDR3 sequence is CASSLFGGVGTDTQYF. DNA for the CDR3: TGTGCCAGCAGCTTGTTTGGGGGAGTAGGGACAGATACGCAGTATTTT.

This clonotype was picked up many times. CDR3 sequence reads: CASSTQTSGYTGELFF. For the CDR3, the DNA is TGCGCCAGCAGCACCCAGACTAGCGGGTACACCGGGGAGCTGTTTTTT. V and J are TRBV5-1 and TRBJ2-2; 10 nucleotides align to TRBD2. J was trimmed by 3 bases and V by 4 bases; bases with no gene match: 6. CDR3 length: 16 amino acids. Per the germline V gene, CDR1 is SGHRS and CDR2 is YFSETQ.

The table lists this clonotype with a few counts. The J gene is TRBJ2-7, the V gene TRBV20-1; D is perhaps TRBD1 (5 bases). The CDR3 has 17 residues. Looked up from germline, CDR1 is DFQATT and CDR2 is SNEGSKA (reference sequence). Deletions cut 1 base from V and 3 bases from J, with 22 bases between. Here the CDR3 reads CSARVLLGQGTDYEQYF. CDR3 coding DNA: TGCAGTGCTAGAGTGCTGCTGGGGCAGGGCACGGACTACGAGCAGTACTTC.

The chain combines TRBV12-3 or TRBV12-4 with TRBJ2-3; D possibly corresponds to TRBD2 (6 bases). The CDR3 length is 16 residues. V was cut by 1 base and J by 5 bases, with 16 bases left in between. Here the CDR3 reads CASSLGGRGGKDTQYF. In DNA form, the CDR3 reads TGTGCCAGCAGTTTAGGTGGTCGTGGAGGGAAAGATACGCAGTATTTT.

This clonotype occurred a few times. This chain connects TRBV5-1 to TRBJ2-2; D ambiguous. CDR1 is SGHRS, CDR2 YFSETQ, per germline. The CDR3 totals 17 residues. Trimming took off 0 bases at V and 3 bases at J, with 15 bases between the two ends. The CDR3: CASSLAPVGGYTGELFF. Here the CDR3 DNA reads TGCGCCAGCAGCTTGGCGCCGGTGGGCGGCTACACCGGGGAGCTGTTTTTT.

In this sample, this clonotype turned up a few times. The gene calls are TRBV7-9 and TRBJ2-3; 10 bases are shared with TRBD2. Trimming at V came to 2 bases and at J to 5 bases, leaving 4 bases not matched to a gene. This CDR3 spans 15 amino acids. Germline-derived CDR1 and CDR2 are SEHNR and FQNEAQ (reference sequence). The CDR3 is CASSLTSGTVDTQYF. The CDR3 coding sequence is TGTGCCAGCAGCTTAACTAGCGGGACGGTAGATACGCAGTATTTT. Full variable domain (outside the CDR3, taken from reference TRBV7-9 and TRBJ2-3): DTGVSQNPRHKITKRGQNVTFRCDPISEHNRLYWYRQTLGQGPEFLTYFQNEAQLEKSRLLSDRFSAERPKGSFSTLEIQRTEQGDSAMYLCASSLTSGTVDTQYFGPGTRLTVL.

The chain uses TRBV20-1 and TRBJ2-7; the match to TRBD1 covers 11 bases. Unmatched junction bases numbered 4, after V lost 4 bases and J lost 2 bases. CDR1 DFQATT and CDR2 SNEGSKA come from the germline V gene (reference sequence). The CDR3 consists of 14 residues. DNA of the CDR3: TGCAGTGCTAATGGGGGACAGGGGGCCTACGAGCAGTACTTC. Its translation: CSANGGQGAYEQYF.

V usage is TRBV7-2 and J usage is TRBJ2-7, with D possibly being TRBD2 (5 bases). Germline assignment: CDR1 SGHTA and CDR2 FQGNSA. V was pared by 5 bases and J by 6 bases, with 11 bases between. The CDR3 covers 12 residues. CDR3 region: CASSNTGIEQYF. In nucleotides, the CDR3 is TGTGCCAGCAGCAATACGGGGATCGAGCAGTACTTC.

The CDR3 nucleotides are TGTGCCAGCAGCTTGGTCGGTACAGGGGGCGCGGGTCAGCCCCAGCATTTT. It yields the protein CASSLVGTGGAGQPQHF. V usage is TRBV5-5 and J usage is TRBJ1-5; 9 nucleotides align to TRBD1. This CDR3 spans 17 amino acids. Germline CDR1 and CDR2: SGHKS and YYEKEE (reference sequence). J was trimmed by 6 bases and V by 0 bases; bases with no gene match: 10.

This clonotype was recorded at least ten times. V is TRBV4-1 and J is TRBJ2-2; 7 bases line up with TRBD1. CDR3 size: 14 residues. V lost 4 bases and J lost 4; bases outside the gene matches: 3. Germline CDR1 is MGHRA and CDR2 is YSYEKL. CDR3 coding DNA: TGCGCCAGCAGCCGGGACAGCTCCACCGGGGAGCTGTTTTTT. Translation: CASSRDSSTGELFF.

J is TRBJ2-1 and V is TRBV9; D gene uncertain. The germline V gene encodes CDR1 SGDLS and CDR2 YYNGEE. V lost 4 bases to trimming and J lost 4 bases, with 18 bases between them. The CDR3 has 16 residues. CDR3 in DNA: TGTGCCAGCAGCCCCGCCGAGACTTTTACTTACAATGAGCAGTTCTTC. As protein: CASSPAETFTYNEQFF. The full variable domain, in which reference TRBV9 and TRBJ2-1 provide the parts outside the CDR3, is DSGVTQTPKHLITATGQRVTLRCSPRSGDLSVYWYQQSLDQGLQFLIQYYNGEERAKGNILERFSAQQFPDLHSELNLSSLELGDSALYFCASSPAETFTYNEQFFGPGTRLTVL.

This clonotype came up a few times. The chain uses TRBV7-8 and TRBJ2-4; perhaps TRBD2 as D (5 bases). CDR3 length: 13 amino acids. Germline loops: CDR1 SGHVS, CDR2 FQNEAQ. V was pared by 1 base and J by 6 bases, with 7 bases between. The CDR3 coding sequence is TGTGCCAGCAGCTTAGTGGCGGGAAACATTCAGTACTTC. This codes for CASSLVAGNIQYF. Together with reference TRBV7-8 and TRBJ2-4, the CDR3 gives the full variable domain: GAGVSQSPRYKVAKRGQDVALRCDPISGHVSLFWYQQALGQGPEFLTYFQNEAQLDKSGLPSDRFFAERPEGSVSTLKIQRTQQEDSAVYLCASSLVAGNIQYFGAGTRLSVL.

In this sample, this clonotype turned up a few times. J is TRBJ1-2 and V is TRBV12-3 or TRBV12-4, with 7 positions matching TRBD1. J gave up 4 bases and V 6 bases, and 5 bases lay outside the gene matches. The CDR3 is 13 amino acids. CDR3 protein: CASRNRGSYGYTF. CDR3 bases: TGTGCCAGCAGGAACAGGGGATCCTATGGCTACACCTTC.

Only a few counts were recorded for this clonotype. The rearrangement links TRBV5-1 to TRBJ2-7; D remains ambiguous. The CDR3 loop spans 14 amino acids. Trimming left V 7 bases short and J 0 bases short, with 14 bases between. Looked up from germline, CDR1 is SGHRS and CDR2 is YFSETQ. The CDR3 sequence is CASARITTSYEQYF. CDR3 sequence (DNA): TGCGCCAGCGCCCGGATAACTACCTCCTACGAGCAGTACTTC. Full variable domain (rest looked up from reference TRBV5-1 and TRBJ2-7): KAGVTQTPRYLIKTRGQQVTLSCSPISGHRSVSWYQQTPGQGLQFLFEYFSETQRNKGNFPGRFSGRQFSNSRSEMNVSTLELGDSALYLCASARITTSYEQYFGPGTRLTVT.

This clonotype was recorded once. The chain has TRBV5-6 and TRBJ2-2; D is undetermined. V gave up 4 bases and J gave up 8 bases, with 0 bases separating them. The CDR3 has 9 amino acids. The germline V gene encodes CDR1 SGHDT and CDR2 YYEEEE. CDR3 nucleotides: TGTGCCAGCAGCGGGGAGCTGTTTTTT. This codes for CASSGELFF.

This clonotype has a handful of counts. The chain has TRBV7-9 and TRBJ2-5; TRBD1 might be the D (6 bases). This CDR3 is 17 amino acids long. Deletions cut 5 bases from V and 3 bases from J, with 22 bases between. In germline, CDR1 is SEHNR, CDR2 FQNEAQ (reference sequence). The CDR3 DNA reads as TGTGCCAGCAGCCCGACCCACCCCGGGACAAAAGAAGAGACCCAGTACTTC. Amino acid sequence: CASSPTHPGTKEETQYF.

The chain links TRBV9 to TRBJ2-3; tentatively, D is TRBD1 or TRBD2 (6 bases each). In germline, CDR1 is SGDLS, CDR2 YYNGEE. The CDR3 contains 16 residues. Trimming removed 7 bases from V and 2 bases from J, with 20 bases in between. CDR3: CASSLLGGTNTDTQYF. The CDR3 nucleotides read TGTGCCAGCTCCCTCCTGGGGGGCACAAACACAGATACGCAGTATTTT.

There are a few counts of this clonotype. The chain employs TRBV7-9 and TRBJ1-1, with D possibly being TRBD1 (5 bases). This CDR3 is 14 amino acids long. Trimming stripped 5 bases from V and 0 bases from J, with 10 bases between. Germline V gives CDR1 SEHNR, CDR2 FQNEAQ (reference sequence). CDR3 DNA: TGTGCCAGCAGCCAACAGGTCCTGAACACTGAAGCTTTCTTT. Amino acid sequence: CASSQQVLNTEAFF.

V gene TRBV9 combines with J gene TRBJ2-7, with unresolved D. Trimming took 2 bases from V and 0 from J, leaving 9 bases between them. The CDR3 consists of 14 residues. From germline, CDR1 is SGDLS and CDR2 YYNGEE. This chain's CDR3 is CASSVGLSSYEQYF. CDR3 in DNA: TGTGCCAGCAGCGTGGGCCTTAGCTCCTACGAGCAGTACTTC.

The rearrangement links TRBV6-5 to TRBJ2-7, with 10 bases identical to TRBD1. J gave up 2 bases and V 5 bases, and 6 bases lay outside the gene matches. The germline CDR1 and CDR2 sequences are MNHEY and SVGAGI. The CDR3 extends over 15 amino acids. The CDR3 loop is CASSLAGTGAYEQYF. The CDR3 coding sequence is TGTGCCAGCAGTCTCGCCGGGACAGGGGCCTACGAGCAGTACTTC.

The chain couples TRBV9 to TRBJ2-7, with 7 nucleotides matching TRBD1. This CDR3 spans 15 amino acids. V was clipped by 4 bases and J by 2 bases; unmatched bases: 9. In germline, CDR1 is SGDLS, CDR2 YYNGEE. This chain's CDR3 is CASSILDDRAYEQYF. Written as DNA, the CDR3 is TGTGCCAGCAGCATTTTGGACGACAGGGCCTACGAGCAGTACTTC.

This clonotype showed up many times. The chain employs TRBV7-8 and TRBJ2-3; 10 bases fit TRBD1. Germline V gives CDR1 SGHVS, CDR2 FQNEAQ. The CDR3 extends over 16 amino acids. V lost 3 bases and J lost 3; bases outside the gene matches: 6. CDR3 DNA sequence: TGTGCCAGCAGCTTCACCGGGACAGGGGTGACAGATACGCAGTATTTT. It encodes CASSFTGTGVTDTQYF.